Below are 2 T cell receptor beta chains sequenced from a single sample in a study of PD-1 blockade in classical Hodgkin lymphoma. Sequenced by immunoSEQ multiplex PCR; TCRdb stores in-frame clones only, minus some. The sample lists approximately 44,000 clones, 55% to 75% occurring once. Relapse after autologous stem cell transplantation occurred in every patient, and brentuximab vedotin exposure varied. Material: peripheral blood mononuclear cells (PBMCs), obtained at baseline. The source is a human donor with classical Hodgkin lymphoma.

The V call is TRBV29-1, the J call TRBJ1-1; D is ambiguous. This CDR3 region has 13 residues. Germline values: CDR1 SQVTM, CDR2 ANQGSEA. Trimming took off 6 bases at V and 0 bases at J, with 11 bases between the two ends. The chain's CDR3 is CSVPGDMNTEAFF. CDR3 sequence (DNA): TGCAGCGTGCCCGGGGATATGAACACTGAAGCTTTCTTT.

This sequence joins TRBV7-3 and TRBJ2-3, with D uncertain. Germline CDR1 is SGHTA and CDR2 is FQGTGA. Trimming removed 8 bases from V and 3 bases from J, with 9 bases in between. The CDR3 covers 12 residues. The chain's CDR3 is CASGIGTDTQYF. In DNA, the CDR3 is TGTGCCAGCGGGATTGGGACAGATACGCAGTATTTT.